A single sample gave rise to the 14 T cell receptor beta chains below, sequenced in a study of blood T cell repertoires in COVID-19 (dated by TCRdb to the early 2020s). Library method: the immunoSEQ multiplex PCR assay. TCRdb carries this immuneACCESS record with in-frame sequences only. Its versions omit some clonotypes, under half of them owing to an unresolved V gene in the studies checked, with the rest unexplained. Within this sample are roughly 390,000 clones, with 85% of them counted one time only. The ten largest clones take up roughly 3.7% of the sample. The material sequenced was peripheral blood. The source of these receptors is a woman aged 18-29 years with acute or convalescent COVID-19.

V usage is TRBV29-1 and J usage is TRBJ1-5, with 7 positions matching TRBD1. CDR3 size: 13 residues. Germline V lookup: CDR1 SQVTM, CDR2 ANQGSEA. The ends lost 8 bases at V and 11 bases at J; junction bases unmatched: 15. The CDR3 region is CSFGAGIGTAQHF. The CDR3 nucleotides read TGCAGCTTTGGTGCAGGGATTGGGACAGCCCAGCATTTT.

The chain joins TRBV2 to TRBJ2-3; 7 nucleotides line up with TRBD2. The CDR3 sequence is 15 residues long. Germline lookup yields CDR1 SNHLY and CDR2 FYNNEI. V lost 2 bases to trimming and J lost 0 bases; unmatched junction nucleotides: 2. CDR3 protein: CASSELAESTDTQYF. In DNA form, the CDR3 reads TGTGCCAGCAGTGAACTAGCGGAAAGCACAGATACGCAGTATTTT.

The sample holds one count of this clone. This chain's CDR3 is CASSSSGISYEQYF. DNA of the CDR3: TGTGCCAGCAGCTCTAGCGGGATCTCCTACGAGCAGTACTTC. This chain links TRBV7-2 with TRBJ2-7, with 9 bases aligning to TRBD2. This CDR3 contains 14 residues. Germline trimming cut 4 bases from V and 0 bases from J; bases unmatched to any gene: 1. Germline CDR1 and CDR2: SGHTA and FQGNSA.

J is TRBJ1-6 and V is TRBV2; 7 nucleotides agree with TRBD1. Germline CDR1 SNHLY, CDR2 FYNNEI. Trimming removed 6 bases from V and 10 bases from J; junction bases left unmatched: 9. CDR3 length: 14 amino acids. The CDR3: CASRSTGRDSPLHF. The CDR3 coding sequence is TGTGCCAGCAGGTCGACAGGGCGAGACTCACCCCTCCACTTT.

This rearrangement joins TRBV28 to TRBJ2-1, with D possibly TRBD2 on 5 matching bases. From germline, CDR1 is MDHEN and CDR2 SYDVKM. This CDR3 contains 14 residues. Trimming stripped 6 bases from V and 12 bases from J, with 21 bases between. The CDR3 DNA reads TGTGCCAGCAGCTCACCGGGAACCGAGAACGCGCAGTTCTTC. Protein product: CASSSPGTENAQFF.

Comment on this clone: The identical CDR3 is also encoded by other nucleotide sequences in the sample. This sequence joins TRBV7-9 and TRBJ2-7; no clear D gene. V lost 5 bases to trimming and J lost 3 bases, with 8 bases between them. Germline CDR1 is SEHNR and CDR2 is FQNEAQ (reference sequence). This CDR3 contains 12 residues. CDR3 in DNA: TGTGCCAGCAGCCCCGGCGGCTACGAGCAGTACTTC. This sequence encodes CASSPGGYEQYF.

This chain links TRBV28 with TRBJ2-5; TRBD1 matches at 8 bases. Germline loops: CDR1 MDHEN, CDR2 SYDVKM. The length of the CDR3 is 14 residues. V lost 5 bases, J lost 5 bases, and 7 bases stayed unmatched. CDR3 residues: CASSPPGQEETQYF. The CDR3, as DNA: TGTGCCAGCAGTCCACCGGGACAGGAGGAGACCCAGTACTTC.

V is TRBV4-1 and J is TRBJ2-2, with 11 bases fitting TRBD2. V lost 1 base, J lost 0 bases, and 7 bases stayed unmatched. CDR1 is MGHRA, CDR2 YSYEKL, per germline. This CDR3 has 19 residues. The CDR3 is CASSQVRGLAVANTGELFF. In DNA, the CDR3 is TGCGCCAGCAGCCAAGTCCGGGGACTAGCGGTAGCGAACACCGGGGAGCTGTTTTTT.

The rearrangement uses TRBV10-1 and TRBJ2-1; D not resolved. Germline CDR1 WNHNN, CDR2 SYGVQD (reference sequence). The CDR3 runs 12 residues. V dropped 5 bases and J dropped 6 bases, with 8 bases sitting between them. CDR3 nucleotides: TGCGCCAGCAGTTCACTTGGCAATGAGCAGTTCTTC. This sequence encodes CASSSLGNEQFF.

This clone was recorded only once. CDR3 protein: CASSPSRGRLNEQFF. The CDR3 coding sequence is TGTGCCAGCAGTCCCTCCAGGGGGCGGCTCAATGAGCAGTTCTTC. J is TRBJ2-1 and V is TRBV6-6, with 8 bases fitting TRBD1. Trimming cost V 5 bases and J 6 bases; bases outside gene matches: 9. The germline V gene has CDR1 MNHNY and CDR2 SVGAGI (reference sequence). The CDR3 is made up of 15 amino acids.

The rearrangement joins TRBV7-9 to TRBJ1-3, with unresolved D. Trimming left V 4 bases short and J 13 bases short, with 20 bases between. This CDR3 comprises 14 residues. Germline loops: CDR1 SEHNR, CDR2 FQNEAQ (reference sequence). CDR3 sequence reads: CASSSLFGAPEIYF. DNA of the CDR3: TGTGCCAGCAGCTCCCTATTTGGAGCGCCCGAAATATATTTT.

The rearrangement links TRBV5-5 to TRBJ2-3, with D possibly TRBD1 on 5 matching bases. The CDR3 has 18 amino acids. V was cut by 7 bases and J by 0 bases, with 24 bases left in between. Germline V gene sequence: CDR1 SGHKS, CDR2 YYEKEE (reference sequence). This CDR3 reads CASCTIRGSSYSTDTQYF. The CDR3 DNA is TGTGCCAGCTGCACTATTAGGGGCAGCTCTTATAGCACAGATACGCAGTATTTT.

This clone appeared once. The J gene is TRBJ1-5, the V gene TRBV19, with TRBD1 matching 7 bases. With 6 bases clipped from V and 1 base from J, the junction kept 3 bases outside the gene matches. This CDR3 comprises 14 residues. From germline, CDR1 is LNHDA and CDR2 SQIVND (reference sequence). This CDR3 is CASRGTASNQPQHF. The CDR3 DNA reads TGTGCCAGTAGGGGGACAGCCAGCAATCAGCCCCAGCATTTT. Based on the CDR3 plus reference TRBV19 and TRBJ1-5, the full variable domain is DGGITQSPKYLFRKEGQNVTLSCEQNLNHDAMYWYRQDPGQGLRLIYYSQIVNDFQKGDIAEGYSVSREKKESFPLTVTSAQKNPTAFYLCASRGTASNQPQHFGDGTRLSIL.

The chain recombines TRBV28 with TRBJ1-5, with TRBD1 matching over 7 bases. The CDR3 is made up of 16 amino acids. J gave up 2 bases and V 4 bases, and 8 bases lay outside the gene matches. Germline CDR1 MDHEN, CDR2 SYDVKM. CDR3 DNA sequence: TGTGCCAGCAGTTCGAAGAATGGGACAGGCAATCAGCCCCAGCATTTT. Encoded protein: CASSSKNGTGNQPQHF.